The 32 T cell receptor beta chains listed next were all sequenced from one sample in a study of blood T cells in healthy people across ages. Then a second PCR, running about 6 to 12 cycles, was carried out with a sample-barcoded 5' primer and a J-beta primer mix. Each CDR3 protein is one row after TCRdb ran MiXCR on the 5' RACE reads. Of about 1 million distinct CDR3 sequences listed, under 30% are singletons. These data also formed part of another study, on T cells of mothers and their children.

Material: blood. These TCRs come from a girl aged 2 to 10 in good health.

This clonotype was detected only once. The gene calls are TRBV10-3 and TRBJ2-5, with 8 bases fitting TRBD1. V was pared by 6 bases and J by 5 bases, with 5 bases of the junction left unmatched. Germline CDR1 reads ENHRY; CDR2 reads SYGVKD. This CDR3 is 13 amino acids long. The CDR3: CAIRQGVGETQYF. For the CDR3, the DNA is TGTGCCATCAGACAGGGGGTAGGGGAGACCCAGTACTTC.

The chain has TRBV4-1 and TRBJ2-7; TRBD1 aligns across 8 bases. CDR3 length: 15 residues. The junction had 8 bases not matched to a gene; V was cut back by 4 bases and J by 3 bases. Germline CDR1 reads MGHRA; CDR2 reads YSYEKL. The CDR3 is CASSRDTRGLYEQYF. The CDR3 DNA reads as TGCGCCAGCAGCCGAGATACCAGGGGGCTCTACGAGCAGTACTTC.

This clonotype was seen only a few times. V and J are TRBV4-2 and TRBJ2-5; 7 bases align to TRBD2. The V gene end was trimmed by 4 bases and the J gene end by 5 bases; junction bases not matched to a gene: 7. From germline, CDR1 is LGHNA and CDR2 YNFKEQ. The CDR3 covers 14 residues. In DNA form, the CDR3 reads TGTGCCAGCAGCCTGGGACTACCCCCGGAGACCCAGTACTTC. Its protein product is CASSLGLPPETQYF.

The CDR3 nucleotides are TGTGCCATCAGGGAAGGGGGCCAAGAGACCCAGTACTTC. This encodes CAIREGGQETQYF. The chain has TRBV10-3 and TRBJ2-5, with D perhaps matching TRBD1 (6 bases). This CDR3 spans 13 amino acids. CDR1 and CDR2 from the germline V gene are ENHRY and SYGVKD. V was trimmed by 6 bases and J by 1 base, leaving 9 bases between them.

This chain joins TRBV6-6 and TRBJ2-7; 7 bases map to TRBD1. CDR1 is MNHNY and CDR2 is SVGAGI in the germline V gene (reference sequence). The CDR3 runs 14 residues. With V trimmed by 1 base and J by 3 bases, 3 bases remained unmatched. CDR3 in amino acids: CASSYLDRIYEQYF. Written as DNA, the CDR3 is TGTGCCAGCAGTTACTTGGACAGGATCTACGAGCAGTACTTC.

The chain carries TRBV9 and TRBJ1-1; D not certain. The CDR3 is 14 amino acids. CDR1 is SGDLS and CDR2 is YYNGEE in the germline V gene. Deletions cut 4 bases from V and 6 bases from J, with 16 bases between. The CDR3 nucleotides are TGTGCCAGCAGCTTAAGCCTAGATAGTCCTGAAGCTTTCTTT. It is translated as CASSLSLDSPEAFF.

This clonotype was counted between two and nine times. The chain recombines TRBV7-9 with TRBJ2-1, with 10 bases aligning to TRBD2. The V gene end was trimmed by 4 bases and the J gene end by 8 bases; junction bases not matched to a gene: 14. The CDR3 spans 17 residues. CDR1 and CDR2 (germline): SEHNR, FQNEAQ (reference sequence). CDR3 sequence: CASSSPPTGLATHEQFF. The DNA for the CDR3 is TGTGCCAGCAGCTCCCCCCCCACGGGACTAGCGACCCATGAGCAGTTCTTC. Full variable domain (outside the CDR3, taken from reference TRBV7-9 and TRBJ2-1): DTGVSQNPRHKITKRGQNVTFRCDPISEHNRLYWYRQTLGQGPEFLTYFQNEAQLEKSRLLSDRFSAERPKGSFSTLEIQRTEQGDSAMYLCASSSPPTGLATHEQFFGPGTRLTVL.

Ten or more counts support this clonotype. V gene TRBV28 combines with J gene TRBJ2-7, with D possibly matching TRBD2 (5 bases). The CDR3 has 15 residues. CDR1 is MDHEN and CDR2 is SYDVKM in the germline V gene. The V end was cut by 3 bases, the J end by 0 bases, with 12 bases between. The CDR3 sequence: CASSFVVGSSYEQYF. The CDR3 DNA reads TGTGCCAGCAGTTTTGTGGTAGGGAGCTCCTACGAGCAGTACTTC.

This clonotype was counted many times. This CDR3 is CASSWSTGVKTQYF. The CDR3 DNA is TGTGCCAGCAGTTGGAGCACAGGGGTGAAGACCCAGTACTTC. The V call is TRBV28, the J call TRBJ2-5, with TRBD1 matching over 7 bases. V trimming: 4 bases; J trimming: 6 bases; junction bases outside the gene matches: 8. The CDR3 runs 14 residues. The germline V gene encodes CDR1 MDHEN and CDR2 SYDVKM.

This clonotype appeared a few times. V usage is TRBV5-1 and J usage is TRBJ1-6, with D perhaps TRBD1 (6 bases). Trimming took off 4 bases at V and 0 bases at J, with 11 bases between the two ends. This CDR3 comprises 16 residues. Germline CDR1 reads SGHRS; CDR2 reads YFSETQ. The CDR3 DNA reads as TGCGCCAGCAGCGCTACAGGGATCTCCTATAATTCACCCCTCCACTTT. Amino acid sequence: CASSATGISYNSPLHF.

V usage is TRBV12-3 or TRBV12-4 and J usage is TRBJ1-2; D not resolved. Between the trimmed V and J ends, which lost 3 bases and 4 bases, there was a span of 12 bases. CDR3 length equals 14 residues. CDR3 in amino acids: CASSLEGRIYGYTF. The DNA for the CDR3 is TGTGCCAGCAGTTTGGAGGGTAGAATCTATGGCTACACCTTC.

The chain combines TRBV7-9 with TRBJ1-1; 7 bases are shared with TRBD1. CDR3 size: 17 residues. Germline V gives CDR1 SEHNR, CDR2 FQNEAQ (reference sequence). V dropped 7 bases and J dropped 3; count of bases not matched to a gene: 17. The CDR3 DNA is TGTGCCAGCACGGGGCCGGACAGGCCTGACGGGGACACTGAAGCTTTCTTT. It codes for CASTGPDRPDGDTEAFF.

This clonotype appeared a few times. This chain connects TRBV7-2 to TRBJ1-1; D gene ambiguous. CDR1 and CDR2 (germline): SGHTA, FQGNSA. This CDR3 spans 12 amino acids. The ends were cut back, 5 bases at V and 7 bases at J, with 11 bases in the middle. The CDR3 DNA follows: TGTGCCAGCAGCGCCTCCGGCGTTGAAGCTTTCTTT. Translation gives CASSASGVEAFF. Combining the CDR3 with reference TRBV7-2 and TRBJ1-1 gives the whole variable domain GAGVSQSPSNKVTEKGKDVELRCDPISGHTALYWYRQSLGQGLEFLIYFQGNSAPDKSGLPSDRFSAERTGGSVSTLTIQRTQQEDSAVYLCASSASGVEAFFGQGTRLTVV.

This clonotype showed up just a few times. The rearrangement joins TRBV20-1 to TRBJ2-7; D unclear. Looked up from germline, CDR1 is DFQATT and CDR2 is SNEGSKA (reference sequence). The CDR3 sequence is 13 residues long. In DNA, the CDR3 is TGCAGCGGCGTTGCCGGGCCCTCCTACGAGCAGTACTTC. It yields the protein CSGVAGPSYEQYF.

The chain recombines TRBV4-1 with TRBJ1-2; possible D gene TRBD1, 5 bases. CDR1 is MGHRA and CDR2 is YSYEKL in the germline V gene. V was trimmed by 3 bases and J by 10 bases, leaving 21 bases between them. CDR3 size: 15 residues. The CDR3 protein is CASSQGGSSEGHYTF. The CDR3 DNA is TGCGCCAGCAGCCAGGGGGGTTCGTCCGAGGGGCACTACACCTTC.

The chain has TRBV30 and TRBJ2-7; 8 bases map to TRBD1. After removal of 5 bases from V and 3 bases from J, the junction contained 12 bases not matched to a gene. Germline CDR1 and CDR2: GTSNPN and SVGIG (reference sequence). The CDR3 extends over 15 amino acids. The CDR3 protein is CAWADRDTTFYEQYF. In nucleotides, the CDR3 is TGTGCCTGGGCGGACAGGGATACTACCTTCTACGAGCAGTACTTC. The full variable domain, rest sourced from reference TRBV30 and TRBJ2-7, is SQTIHQWPATLVQPVGSPLSLECTVEGTSNPNLYWYRQAAGRGLQLLFYSVGIGQISSEVPQNLSASRPQDRQFILSSKKLLLSDSGFYLCAWADRDTTFYEQYFGPGTRLTVT.

The chain uses TRBV9 and TRBJ2-1, with D tentatively TRBD2 (7 bases). The V and J ends lost 4 bases and 8 bases respectively, with 16 bases between them. The germline V gene encodes CDR1 SGDLS and CDR2 YYNGEE. This CDR3 is 14 amino acids long. The CDR3 reads CASSSPRGGDEQFF. CDR3 in DNA: TGTGCCAGCAGCTCCCCCAGGGGAGGGGATGAGCAGTTCTTC.

In DNA form, the CDR3 reads TGTGCCAGCAGCCCTACGGAACTAGCCAAAAACATTCAGTACTTC. Its translation: CASSPTELAKNIQYF. The gene calls are TRBV12-3 or TRBV12-4 and TRBJ2-4; D remains unclear. There are 15 residues in the CDR3. V lost 6 bases and J lost 0, with 12 bases in between.

This clonotype has more than one count but fewer than ten. This rearrangement joins TRBV5-6 to TRBJ1-2; no definite D call. This CDR3 has 12 residues. Germline CDR1 and CDR2: SGHDT and YYEEEE. Trimming removed 4 bases at V and 4 bases at J, with 8 bases between. CDR3 amino acids: CASSQDIYGYTF. The CDR3 bases are TGTGCCAGCAGCCAAGATATCTATGGCTACACCTTC.

In regard to this clonotype: Sequence at one end of the junction differs from germline and may be a read error. The chain is built from TRBV2 and TRBJ1-4; 7 nucleotides line up with TRBD1. Germline CDR1 is SNHLY and CDR2 is FYNNEI. The CDR3 extends over 12 amino acids. This CDR3 reads CAGRGADEKLFF. The CDR3 bases are TGTGCCGGCAGGGGGGCCGATGAAAAACTGTTTTTT.

The chain uses TRBV21-1 and TRBJ2-3. TRBV21-1 is flagged as a pseudogene. This CDR3 region has 14 residues. The CDR3 loop is CASSLQTFKDTQYF. For the CDR3, the DNA is TGTGCCAGCAGCTTGCAGACTTTTAAAGATACGCAGTATTTT.

There are a few counts of this clonotype. This rearrangement joins TRBV9 to TRBJ1-3, with D hard to call. From germline, CDR1 is SGDLS and CDR2 YYNGEE. This CDR3 comprises 16 residues. Trimming removed 4 bases from V and 0 bases from J, with 14 bases in between. The CDR3: CASSPGSGYSGNTIYF. In DNA, the CDR3 is TGTGCCAGCAGCCCCGGATCAGGCTACTCTGGAAACACCATATATTTT.

The genes are TRBV12-3 or TRBV12-4 and TRBJ2-5; perhaps TRBD1 as D (7 bases). CDR3 length: 16 residues. V lost 5 bases and J 2 bases, leaving 18 bases between the germline ends. The CDR3 loop is CASSPWAGGNQETQYF. In DNA form, the CDR3 reads TGTGCCAGCAGTCCCTGGGCAGGGGGGAATCAAGAGACCCAGTACTTC.

This clonotype has only a few counts. The J gene is TRBJ2-5, the V gene TRBV7-9, with D perhaps being TRBD1 or TRBD2 (6 bases each). The CDR3 contains 18 residues. V lost 2 bases and J 0 bases, leaving 19 bases between the germline ends. Germline lookup yields CDR1 SEHNR and CDR2 FQNEAQ (reference sequence). CDR3 sequence reads: CASSLTGAPFSYQETQYF. CDR3 sequence (DNA): TGTGCCAGCAGCTTAACGGGGGCACCTTTTTCTTACCAAGAGACCCAGTACTTC.

This chain connects TRBV4-3 to TRBJ2-5, with D maybe TRBD1 (6 bases). The last part of the DNA fits TRBJ2-7 better; the J call may be wrong. In germline, CDR1 is LGHNA, CDR2 YSLEER. There are 15 residues in the CDR3. This CDR3 reads CASSQVFGGYYEQYF. CDR3 DNA sequence: TGCGCCAGCAGCCAAGTTTTTGGGGGCTACTACGAGCAGTACTTC.

The chain links TRBV24-1 to TRBJ1-2, with 10 nucleotides matching TRBD1. Germline CDR1 reads KGHDR; CDR2 reads SFDVKD. The CDR3 has 14 amino acids. Trimming took 4 bases from V and 4 from J; bases not matched to a gene: 2. Here the CDR3 reads CATSETGGGYGYTF. The CDR3 DNA reads as TGTGCCACCAGTGAGACAGGGGGCGGCTATGGCTACACCTTC.

This clonotype has a handful of counts. The chain uses TRBV4-2 and TRBJ2-1; TRBD2 agrees at 8 bases. Germline assignment: CDR1 LGHNA and CDR2 YNFKEQ. V lost 4 bases and J lost 0; bases outside the gene matches: 8. There are 17 residues in the CDR3. CDR3: CASSPPTSESSYNEQFF. The CDR3 DNA reads TGTGCCAGCAGCCCCCCGACTAGCGAGAGCTCCTACAATGAGCAGTTCTTC.

Turning to this clonotype: At one end, the junction sequence differs from germline, possibly due to a read error. V is TRBV6-1 and J is TRBJ2-7; 9 bases agree with TRBD1. Germline V gene data show CDR1 as MNHNS and CDR2 as SASEGT. The CDR3 has 16 amino acids. The CDR3 loop is CASSPFPGQGSDEQYF. As DNA, the CDR3 is TGTGCCAGCAGTCCATTCCCGGGACAGGGCTCCGACGAGCAGTACTTC.

The rearrangement links TRBV28 to TRBJ2-5; TRBD2 is a possible D gene (6 bases). Germline loops: CDR1 MDHEN, CDR2 SYDVKM. This CDR3 contains 14 residues. Trimming took 6 bases from V and 6 from J, leaving 17 bases between them. The CDR3 DNA reads as TGTGCCAGCAGAGTTGTGGGAGGACGGAAGACCCAGTACTTC. Protein: CASRVVGGRKTQYF.

This clonotype was seen only a few times. The gene calls are TRBV20-1 and TRBJ2-7, with D hard to call. The CDR3 spans 16 residues. Trimming left V 0 bases short and J 4 bases short, with 19 bases between. Germline V gives CDR1 DFQATT, CDR2 SNEGSKA (reference sequence). The CDR3 bases are TGCAGTGCTAGAGACCAGTGGAACCGTGCGTTTTACGAGCAGTACTTC. This gives the protein CSARDQWNRAFYEQYF.

J is TRBJ1-6 and V is TRBV28; perhaps TRBD1 as D (5 bases). CDR3 length: 14 amino acids. Trimming left V 6 bases short and J 8 bases short, with 14 bases between. Germline assignment: CDR1 MDHEN and CDR2 SYDVKM. This CDR3 reads CASSDRDAHSPLHF. The CDR3 nucleotides are TGTGCCAGCAGCGATCGGGACGCCCATTCACCCCTCCACTTT.

This clonotype was detected only a few times. The chain recombines TRBV4-1 with TRBJ2-1; TRBD1 matches at 7 bases. The J call may be incorrect, as the DNA end agrees better with TRBJ2-7. Germline-derived CDR1 and CDR2 are MGHRA and YSYEKL. This CDR3 contains 14 residues. DNA for the CDR3: TGCGCCAGCAGCCAGACAGGGAATGCCTACGAGCAGTACTTC. Encoded protein: CASSQTGNAYEQYF.